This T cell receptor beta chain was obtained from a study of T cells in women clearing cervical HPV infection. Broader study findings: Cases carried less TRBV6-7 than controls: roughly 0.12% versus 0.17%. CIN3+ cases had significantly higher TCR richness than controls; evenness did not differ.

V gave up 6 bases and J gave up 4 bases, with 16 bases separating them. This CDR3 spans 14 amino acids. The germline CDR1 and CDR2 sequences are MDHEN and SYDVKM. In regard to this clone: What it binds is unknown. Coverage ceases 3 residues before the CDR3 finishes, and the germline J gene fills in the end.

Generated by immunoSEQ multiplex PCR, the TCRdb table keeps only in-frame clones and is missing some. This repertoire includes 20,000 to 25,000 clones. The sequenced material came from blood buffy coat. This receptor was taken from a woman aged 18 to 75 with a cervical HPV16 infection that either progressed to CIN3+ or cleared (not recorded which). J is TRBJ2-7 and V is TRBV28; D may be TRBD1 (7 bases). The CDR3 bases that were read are TGTGCCAGCAGACCTACGACAGGGAGGTACGAG. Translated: CASRPTTGRYE. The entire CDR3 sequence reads CASRPTTGRYEQYF.